These T cell receptor beta chains were read from a single sample in a study of memory CD4+ T cells and cytomegalovirus serostatus. TCRdb keeps only in-frame clones here, not all; method: immunoSEQ multiplex PCR. The table includes approximately 52,000 clones, around 80% detected once. Sequencing input: memory CD4+ T cells from blood. These receptors all stem from an adult in good health and CMV-seronegative. Both conserved end residues are part of each CDR3. The D gene is left open where the match is weak. The size of a clone is reported for some rows only, either as once, few or many, or as a class for expanded clones.

>few|TRBV6-5|TRBJ1-1|TRBD1
TGTGCCAGCAGTTACGGAGGACAGGGGGCCTCTGAAGCTTTCTTT
CASSYGGQGASEAFF
>-|TRBV7-9|TRBJ1-3|-
TGTGCCAGCAGCTTGGAGAACTCTGGAAACACCATATATTTT
CASSLENSGNTIYF
>-|TRBV7-6|TRBJ1-6|-
TGTGCCAGCAGCTTAGATCACAGGGATTCACCCCTCCACTTT
CASSLDHRDSPLHF
>-|TRBV7-2|TRBJ2-7|-
TGTGCCAGCAGCGGTTCCTACGAGCAGTACTTC
CASSGSYEQYF
>-|TRBV14|TRBJ1-2|-
TGTGCCAGCAGCCAAGATGTTTGGCCAGGGGCTGGCTACACCTTC
CASSQDVWPGAGYTF
>medium-sized|TRBV14|TRBJ2-3|-
TGTGCCAGCAGCCGATTCACAGATACGCAGTATTTT
CASSRFTDTQYF
>-|TRBV4-3|TRBJ2-7|TRBD2
TGCGCCAGCAGCCAGGGACTAGCGGGGGCCCCATCCCAGTACTTC
CASSQGLAGAPSQYF
>-|TRBV6-1|TRBJ1-3|-
TGTGCCAGCAGAGGGACCGCCGGAAACACCATATATTTT
CASRGTAGNTIYF
>-|TRBV4-3|TRBJ2-3|-
TGCGCCAGCAGCCAAGAAAGGACGGGGACGCAGTATTTT
CASSQERTGTQYF
>-|TRBV2|TRBJ2-1|TRBD2
TGTGCCAGCAAAAATGGCTTAGGGCGGGGGAACAACAATGAGCAGTTCTTC
CASKNGLGRGNNNEQFF
>-|TRBV6-1|TRBJ2-7|-
TGTGCCAGCAGCGCCTTCTCGAGGGTTACCGAGCAGTACTTC
CASSAFSRVTEQYF
>-|TRBV30|TRBJ2-3|TRBD2
TGTGCCTGGAGTGTACGTTCGACTAGCGGGGGGCAGGCGCCGCAGTATTTT
CAWSVRSTSGGQAPQYF
>-|TRBV10-3|TRBJ1-5|-
TGTGCCATCAGTGAGGGTGGGGGAGGCAATCAGCCCCAGCATTTT
CAISEGGGGNQPQHF
>-|TRBV27|TRBJ1-5|-
TGTGCCAGCGGCAGGGTCAACGGGCCCCAGCATTTT
CASGRVNGPQHF
>-|TRBV5-6|TRBJ2-5|-
TGTGCCAGCAGCTCCGACTGGGAAGAGACCCAGTACTTC
CASSSDWEETQYF
>-|TRBV11-2|TRBJ2-1|-
TGTGCCAGCAGCTTAGGACTGGGCAATGAGCAGTTCTTC
CASSLGLGNEQFF
>-|TRBV4-1|TRBJ1-1|-
TGCGCCAGCAGCCATCCCTACACTGAAGCTTTCTTT
CASSHPYTEAFF
>-|TRBV4-3|TRBJ1-1|-
TGCGCCAGCAGCCAGGACCGTACTGAAGCTTTCTTT
CASSQDRTEAFF
>-|TRBV4-2|TRBJ2-1|-
TGTGCCAGCAGCCCTCAGATGCGGGCTTACAATGAGCAGTTCTTC
CASSPQMRAYNEQFF
>-|TRBV5-4|TRBJ2-3|TRBD1
TGTGCCAGCAGCTTGGGAGACAGGGGGCCCGCAGATACGCAGTATTTT
CASSLGDRGPADTQYF
>-|TRBV7-9|TRBJ2-6|TRBD2
TGTGCCAGCAGCACGCCGGGGGGGACCCCTGGGGCCAACGTCCTGACTTTC
CASSTPGGTPGANVLTF
>few|TRBV4-3|TRBJ2-6|-
TGCGCCAGCAGCCTTGAGGGGGGGTCCGGGGCCAACGTCCTGACTTTC
CASSLEGGSGANVLTF
>-|TRBV2|TRBJ2-7|-
TGTGCCAGCAGTGAGCACAGCTTGACCTCCTACGAGCAGTACTTC
CASSEHSLTSYEQYF
>-|TRBV27|TRBJ2-1|TRBD2
TGTGCCAGCAGTCTGACTAGCGGACACAATGAGCAGTTCTTC
CASSLTSGHNEQFF
>-|TRBV30|TRBJ1-2|TRBD1
TGTGCCTGGCCCGGGACAGGGGGTTTTGGGGGGCCTGGCTACACCTTC
CAWPGTGGFGGPGYTF
>few|TRBV5-4|TRBJ1-1|-
TGTGCCAGCAGCTTGGGAAGAGGCGCTGAAGCTTTCTTT
CASSLGRGAEAFF
>few|TRBV5-1|TRBJ1-5|-
TGCGCCAGCAGCTTGTTGCCAGGGGCAGTTAATCAGCCCCAGCATTTT
CASSLLPGAVNQPQHF
>-|TRBV7-8|TRBJ1-2|-
TGTGCCAGCAGCTTAGCGGGGGGCGCGAGGAGCTACACCTTC
CASSLAGGARSYTF
>-|TRBV30|TRBJ2-7|TRBD2
TGTGCCTGGAGTCGGGGGGAGTACGAGCAGTACTTC
CAWSRGEYEQYF
>-|TRBV19|TRBJ1-4|-
TGTGCCAGTAGAAAGGGGGGAAGAACTAATGAAAAACTGTTTTTT
CASRKGGRTNEKLFF
>-|TRBV29-1|TRBJ2-3|TRBD2
TGCAGCGTTGATATAGCGGGGGGGACAGATACGCAGTATTTT
CSVDIAGGTDTQYF
>-|TRBV9|TRBJ2-1|-
TGTGCCAGCAGCGTACTACGACCCGACCACAATGAGCAGTTCTTC
CASSVLRPDHNEQFF
>-|TRBV2|TRBJ1-5|-
TGTGCCAGCATGAGTGGGGGTTTTGTGGGGGGGGACAATCAGCCCCAGCATTTT
CASMSGGFVGGDNQPQHF
>-|TRBV10-3|TRBJ2-5|-
TGTGCCATCAGTGAGTTCGGGGTTCGGGAGACCCAGTACTTC
CAISEFGVRETQYF
>few|TRBV7-8|TRBJ1-1|-
TGTGCCAGCAGCTTAGGGAGGAGGAACACTGAAGCTTTCTTT
CASSLGRRNTEAFF
>-|TRBV2|TRBJ2-7|-
TGTGCCAGCAGTTCATATGGACAGTTCTCCTACGAGCAGTACTTC
CASSSYGQFSYEQYF
>-|TRBV5-1|TRBJ1-5|-
TGCGCCAGCAGCCCCTTGTGGGGATCCAATCAGCCCCAGCATTTT
CASSPLWGSNQPQHF
>once|TRBV29-1|TRBJ2-6|-
TGCAGCGCCAGGGGGGCGGCGTCGGGTGCCAACGTCCTGACTTTC
CSARGAASGANVLTF
>-|TRBV10-3|TRBJ1-1|-
TGTGCCACCCAGACGTTGGGGCAAAACACTGAAGCTTTCTTT
CATQTLGQNTEAFF
>-|TRBV2|TRBJ2-7|-
TGTGCCAGCAGTGCGGACTACGAGCAGTACTTC
CASSADYEQYF
>-|TRBV29-1|TRBJ1-2|-
TGCAGCGTCCAAACCGGGGGGGCCTATGGCTACACCTTC
CSVQTGGAYGYTF
>-|TRBV7-3|TRBJ1-1|-
TGTGCCAGCAGCTTATTACGACTGAACACTGAAGCTTTCTTT
CASSLLRLNTEAFF
>-|TRBV19|TRBJ2-1|-
TGTGCCAGTAGTTCCAGGACGCGGGGCTATGAGCAGTTCTTC
CASSSRTRGYEQFF
>-|TRBV4-1|TRBJ2-3|-
TGCGCCAGCAGCCAAGAATTAGGGACATTTGGCACAGATACGCAGTATTTT
CASSQELGTFGTDTQYF
>once|TRBV5-4|TRBJ1-6|TRBD1
TGTGCCAGCAGCGTAGGGGGCAACAGTTTCGGGAATTCACCCCTCCACTTT
CASSVGGNSFGNSPLHF
>-|TRBV4-3|TRBJ1-3|TRBD1
TGCGCCAGCAGCCAAGACGGGACAGGGGGAAACACCATATATTTT
CASSQDGTGGNTIYF
>once|TRBV6-1|TRBJ1-3|-
TGTGCCAGCTTGATCGTTCCTCAGTTTGGAAACACCATATATTTT
CASLIVPQFGNTIYF
>-|TRBV28|TRBJ2-3|-
TGTGCCAGCAGTTTAGACGCTTGGGATACGCAGTATTTT
CASSLDAWDTQYF
>once|TRBV6-1|TRBJ1-5|-
TGTGCCAGCAGTGACCCCTTCAGCAATCAGCCCCAGCATTTT
CASSDPFSNQPQHF
>-|TRBV7-6|TRBJ2-1|TRBD1
TGTGCCAGCAGCTTAGCGGGGCAGGGGGCTGGAAATGAGCAGTTCTTC
CASSLAGQGAGNEQFF
>-|TRBV7-2|TRBJ1-6|TRBD1
TGTGCCAGCAGCTTCCGGACAGGACCAAATTCACCCCTCCACTTT
CASSFRTGPNSPLHF
>-|TRBV19|TRBJ2-2|TRBD1
TGTGCCAGTAGTCCCCCCCGGACAGGGGGAGGGGAGCTGTTTTTT
CASSPPRTGGGELFF
>-|TRBV5-6|TRBJ1-6|-
TGTGCCAGCAGCTTGGGGCCACGGGGCAATTCACCCCTCCACTTT
CASSLGPRGNSPLHF
>-|TRBV11-2|TRBJ2-1|TRBD2
TGTGCCAGCAGCTTAGTAGCGGGGGCGGGTGAGCAGTTCTTC
CASSLVAGAGEQFF
>-|TRBV27|TRBJ1-1|-
TGTGCCAGCAGTTTAAATCCAGGGTGGGACACTGAAGCTTTCTTT
CASSLNPGWDTEAFF
>-|TRBV19|TRBJ2-7|TRBD1
TGTGCCAGTAGGGACAGGGGGCAGTACGAGCAGTACTTC
CASRDRGQYEQYF
>-|TRBV2|TRBJ1-1|-
TGTGCCAGCAGGGGGGTAGGTGGGGTGTTGAGCACTGAAGCTTTCTTT
CASRGVGGVLSTEAFF
>few|TRBV7-2|TRBJ1-3|-
TGTGCCAGCAGCGGGATCCAAGTCAGCTCTGGAAACACCATATATTTT
CASSGIQVSSGNTIYF
>once|TRBV7-7|TRBJ2-5|TRBD2
TGTGCCAGCAGCTTCGGCAGGGAGGGAGAGACCCAGTACTTC
CASSFGREGETQYF